This is a list of T cell receptor beta chains from one sample in a study of cytomegalovirus exposure and HLA in healthy donors. The table came from immunoSEQ multiplex PCR; TCRdb's copy has only in-frame clones and leaves some out. The sample contains over 150,000 clones, just under 75% of which appear only once. The sample comprised PBMCs. These receptor sequences come from a young woman in good health and CMV-seropositive. Both conserved end residues are part of each CDR3. The D gene is left open where the match is weak. Clone sizes are given selectively: once, few, many, or a class where the clone is expanded.

-	TRBV29-1	13	TRBJ1-5	-	CSVGDSSNQPQHF	TGCAGCGTTGGTGACAGTAGCAATCAGCCCCAGCATTTT
-	TRBV18	15	TRBJ2-7	-	CASSPRTDSGSKQYF	TGTGCCAGCTCACCAAGGACGGACTCAGGTTCTAAGCAGTACTTC
few	TRBV27	13	TRBJ2-1	TRBD2	CASSPTSRLEQFF	TGTGCCAGCAGTCCGACTAGCCGCCTTGAGCAGTTCTTC
-	TRBV20-1	11	TRBJ1-2	-	CSARTGYGYTF	TGCAGTGCTAGAACTGGCTATGGCTACACCTTC
few	TRBV2	12	TRBJ2-7	-	CASSETYYEQYF	TGTGCCAGCAGTGAAACTTACTACGAGCAGTACTTC
few	TRBV27	13	TRBJ2-7	-	CASIRGLTYEQYF	TGTGCCAGCATAAGAGGTTTAACCTACGAGCAGTACTTC
-	TRBV5-1	16	TRBJ2-1	TRBD2	CASSLVAGSSYNEQFF	TGCGCCAGCAGCTTGGTAGCGGGTAGCTCCTACAATGAGCAGTTCTTC
few	TRBV5-1	17	TRBJ2-7	-	CASSPIIRGSDSYEQYF	TGCGCCAGCAGCCCTATTATCAGGGGTTCGGACTCCTACGAGCAGTACTTC
-	TRBV6-6	14	TRBJ2-7	-	CASRGGGSSYEQYF	TGTGCCAGCAGGGGGGGAGGAAGCTCCTACGAGCAGTACTTC
few	TRBV11-1	16	TRBJ1-2	-	CASSLSEGAFSYGYTF	TGTGCCAGCAGCTTATCGGAGGGCGCGTTCTCTTATGGCTACACCTTC
-	TRBV6-5	14	TRBJ1-2	-	CASSLRETNYGYTF	TGTGCCAGCAGTTTACGGGAAACTAACTATGGCTACACCTTC
-	TRBV7-6	15	TRBJ2-7	-	CASSPLSDSLYEQYF	TGTGCCAGCAGCCCCCTTTCCGACAGCCTCTACGAGCAGTACTTC
-	TRBV6-5	13	TRBJ1-1	-	CASSTGRDTEAFF	TGTGCCAGCAGTACAGGGAGGGACACTGAAGCTTTCTTT
-	TRBV6-5	15	TRBJ2-1	TRBD2	CASSLSGSYYNEQFF	TGTGCCAGCAGTCTAAGCGGGAGCTACTACAATGAGCAGTTCTTC
-	TRBV6-7	17	TRBJ1-6	TRBD1	CASSYSNWDRTNSPLHF	TGTGCCAGCAGTTACTCGAACTGGGACAGGACCAATTCACCCCTCCACTTT
-	TRBV7-9	14	TRBJ2-3	TRBD2	CASSRSGSTDTQYF	TGTGCCAGCAGCCGTAGCGGGAGCACAGATACGCAGTATTTT